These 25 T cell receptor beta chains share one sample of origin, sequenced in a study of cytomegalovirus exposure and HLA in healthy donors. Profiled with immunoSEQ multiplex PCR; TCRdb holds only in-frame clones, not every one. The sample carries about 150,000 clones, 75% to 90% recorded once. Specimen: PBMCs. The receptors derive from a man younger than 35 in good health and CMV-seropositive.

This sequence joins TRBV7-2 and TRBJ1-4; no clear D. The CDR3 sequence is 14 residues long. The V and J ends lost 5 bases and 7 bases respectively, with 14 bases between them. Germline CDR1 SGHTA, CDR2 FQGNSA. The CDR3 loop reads CASSLALVGEKLFF. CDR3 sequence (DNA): TGTGCCAGCAGCCTGGCGCTAGTAGGTGAAAAACTGTTTTTT.

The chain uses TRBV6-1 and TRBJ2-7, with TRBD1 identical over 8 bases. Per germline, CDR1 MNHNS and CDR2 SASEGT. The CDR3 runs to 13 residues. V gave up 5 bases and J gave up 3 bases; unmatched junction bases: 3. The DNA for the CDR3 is TGTGCCAGCAGTCGACAGGGGAACTACGAGCAGTACTTC. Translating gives CASSRQGNYEQYF.

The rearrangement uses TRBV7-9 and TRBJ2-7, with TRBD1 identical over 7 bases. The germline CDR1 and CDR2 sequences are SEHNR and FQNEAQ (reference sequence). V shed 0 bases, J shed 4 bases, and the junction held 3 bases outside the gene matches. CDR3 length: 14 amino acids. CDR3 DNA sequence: TGTGCCAGCAGCTTAGCTGGGACAGAATACGAGCAGTACTTC. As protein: CASSLAGTEYEQYF.

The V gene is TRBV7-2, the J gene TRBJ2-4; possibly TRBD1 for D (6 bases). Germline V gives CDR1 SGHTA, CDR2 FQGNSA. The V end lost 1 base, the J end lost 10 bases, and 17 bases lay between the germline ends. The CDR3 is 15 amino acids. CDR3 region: CASSLEGGPQGIQYF. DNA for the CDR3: TGTGCCAGCAGCTTAGAAGGCGGGCCCCAGGGGATTCAGTACTTC.

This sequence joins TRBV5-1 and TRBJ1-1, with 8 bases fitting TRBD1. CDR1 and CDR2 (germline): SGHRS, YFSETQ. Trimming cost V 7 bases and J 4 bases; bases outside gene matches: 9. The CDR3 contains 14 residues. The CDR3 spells CASGRQGMGTEAFF. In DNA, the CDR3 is TGCGCCAGCGGCAGACAGGGGATGGGCACTGAAGCTTTCTTT.

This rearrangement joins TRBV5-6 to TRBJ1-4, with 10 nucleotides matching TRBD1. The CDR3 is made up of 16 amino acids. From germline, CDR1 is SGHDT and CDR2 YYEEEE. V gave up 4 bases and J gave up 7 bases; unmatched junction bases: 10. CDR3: CASSGGTGAVGEKLFF. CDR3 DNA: TGTGCCAGCAGCGGGGGGACAGGGGCAGTTGGTGAAAAACTGTTTTTT.

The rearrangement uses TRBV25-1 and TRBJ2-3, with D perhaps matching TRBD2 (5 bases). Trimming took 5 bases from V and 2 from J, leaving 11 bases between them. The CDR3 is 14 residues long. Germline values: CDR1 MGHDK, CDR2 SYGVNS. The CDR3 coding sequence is TGTGCCAGCAGTCCCGGAGGACCCACAGATACGCAGTATTTT. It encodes CASSPGGPTDTQYF.

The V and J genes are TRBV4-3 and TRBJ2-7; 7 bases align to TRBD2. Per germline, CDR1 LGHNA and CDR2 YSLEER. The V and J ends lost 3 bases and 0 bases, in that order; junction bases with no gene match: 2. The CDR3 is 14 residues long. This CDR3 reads CASSQSGDSYEQYF. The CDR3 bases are TGCGCCAGCAGCCAGAGCGGGGACTCCTACGAGCAGTACTTC.

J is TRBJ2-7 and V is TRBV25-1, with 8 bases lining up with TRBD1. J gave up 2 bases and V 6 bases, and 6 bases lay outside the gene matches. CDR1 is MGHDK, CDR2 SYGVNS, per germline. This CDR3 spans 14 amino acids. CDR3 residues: CASRAGTGTYEQYF. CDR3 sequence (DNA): TGTGCCAGCAGGGCCGGGACAGGAACCTACGAGCAGTACTTC.

The CDR3 is CASSFPREGGLEQYF. Here the CDR3 DNA reads TGTGCCAGCAGCTTTCCCCGGGAGGGGGGCCTCGAGCAGTACTTC. The chain carries TRBV11-2 and TRBJ2-7; 8 bases agree with TRBD2. V shed 3 bases, J shed 6 bases, and the junction held 10 bases outside the gene matches. The germline V gene encodes CDR1 SGHAT and CDR2 FQNNGV. This CDR3 is 15 amino acids long.

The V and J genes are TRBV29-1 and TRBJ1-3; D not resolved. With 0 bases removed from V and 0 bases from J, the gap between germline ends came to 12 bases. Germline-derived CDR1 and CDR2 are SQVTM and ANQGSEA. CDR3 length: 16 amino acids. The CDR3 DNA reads TGCAGCGTTGAAGATGATAACACGGGCTCTGGAAACACCATATATTTT. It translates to CSVEDDNTGSGNTIYF.

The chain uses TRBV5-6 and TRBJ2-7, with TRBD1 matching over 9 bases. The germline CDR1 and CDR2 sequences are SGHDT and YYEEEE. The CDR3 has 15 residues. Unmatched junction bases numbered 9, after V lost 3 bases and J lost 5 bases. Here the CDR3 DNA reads TGTGCCAGCAGCTGGGGGACAGGGTTTCTAAACGAGCAGTACTTC. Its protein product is CASSWGTGFLNEQYF. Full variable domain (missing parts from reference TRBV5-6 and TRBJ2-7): DAGVTQSPTHLIKTRGQQVTLRCSPKSGHDTVSWYQQALGQGPQFIFQYYEEEERQRGNFPDRFSGHQFPNYSSELNVNALLLGDSALYLCASSWGTGFLNEQYFGPGTRLTVT.

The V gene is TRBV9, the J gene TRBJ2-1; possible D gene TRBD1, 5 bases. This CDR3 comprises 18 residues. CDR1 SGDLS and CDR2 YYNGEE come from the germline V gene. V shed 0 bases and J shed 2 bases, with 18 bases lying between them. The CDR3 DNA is TGTGCCAGCAGCGTAGGGGGCCTTAGGGCGGCAGCCTACAATGAGCAGTTCTTC. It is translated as CASSVGGLRAAAYNEQFF.

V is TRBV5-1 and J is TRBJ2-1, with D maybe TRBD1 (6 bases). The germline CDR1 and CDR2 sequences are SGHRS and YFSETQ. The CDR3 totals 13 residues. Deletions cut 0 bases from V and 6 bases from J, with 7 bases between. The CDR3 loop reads CASSLEGGNEQFF. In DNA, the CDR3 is TGCGCCAGCAGCTTGGAAGGGGGCAATGAGCAGTTCTTC.

CDR3 sequence: CASSQDWAAGGMNGYTF. The CDR3 DNA reads as TGCGCCAGCAGCCAAGATTGGGCGGCAGGGGGCATGAATGGCTACACCTTC. The gene calls are TRBV4-3 and TRBJ1-2, with 8 bases identical to TRBD1. Trimming at V came to 0 bases and at J to 6 bases, leaving 12 bases not matched to a gene. CDR1 is LGHNA and CDR2 is YSLEER in the germline V gene. This CDR3 spans 17 amino acids.

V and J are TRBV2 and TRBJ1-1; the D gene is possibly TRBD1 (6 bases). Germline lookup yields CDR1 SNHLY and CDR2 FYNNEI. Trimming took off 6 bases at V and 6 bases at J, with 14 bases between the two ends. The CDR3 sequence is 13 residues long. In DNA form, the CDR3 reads TGTGCCAGCAGCTCTGACAGGACATCTGAAGCTTTCTTT. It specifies CASSSDRTSEAFF.

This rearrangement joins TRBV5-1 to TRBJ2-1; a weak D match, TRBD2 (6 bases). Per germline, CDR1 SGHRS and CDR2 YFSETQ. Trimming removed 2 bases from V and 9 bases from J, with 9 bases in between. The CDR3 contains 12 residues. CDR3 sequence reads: CASSFRGSEQFF. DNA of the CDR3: TGCGCCAGCAGCTTTCGGGGGAGTGAGCAGTTCTTC.

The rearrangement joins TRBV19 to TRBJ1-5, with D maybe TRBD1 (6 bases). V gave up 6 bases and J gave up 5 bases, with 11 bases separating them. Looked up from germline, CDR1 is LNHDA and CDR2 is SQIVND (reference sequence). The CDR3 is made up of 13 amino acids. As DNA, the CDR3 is TGTGCCAGTAGAGCAGCAGGGGATCAGCCCCAGCATTTT. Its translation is CASRAAGDQPQHF.

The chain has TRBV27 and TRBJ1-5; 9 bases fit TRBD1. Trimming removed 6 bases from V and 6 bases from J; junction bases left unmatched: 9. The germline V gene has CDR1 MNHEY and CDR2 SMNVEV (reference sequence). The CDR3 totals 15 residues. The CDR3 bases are TGTGCCAGCAGGGGGGGACAGGGAGGAGGTCAGCCCCAGCATTTT. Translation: CASRGGQGGGQPQHF.

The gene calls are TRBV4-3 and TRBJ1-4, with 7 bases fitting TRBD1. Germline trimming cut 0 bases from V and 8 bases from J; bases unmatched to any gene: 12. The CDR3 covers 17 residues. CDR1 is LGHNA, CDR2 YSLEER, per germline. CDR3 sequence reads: CASSQDTSTGRREKLFF. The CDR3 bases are TGCGCCAGCAGCCAAGATACGTCGACAGGGCGTCGCGAAAAACTGTTTTTT.

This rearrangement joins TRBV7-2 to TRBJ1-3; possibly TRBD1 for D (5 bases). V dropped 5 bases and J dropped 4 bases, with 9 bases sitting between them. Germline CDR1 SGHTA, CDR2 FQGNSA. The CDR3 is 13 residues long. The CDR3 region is CASSGRQGNTIYF. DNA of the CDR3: TGTGCCAGCAGCGGCCGACAGGGAAACACCATATATTTT.

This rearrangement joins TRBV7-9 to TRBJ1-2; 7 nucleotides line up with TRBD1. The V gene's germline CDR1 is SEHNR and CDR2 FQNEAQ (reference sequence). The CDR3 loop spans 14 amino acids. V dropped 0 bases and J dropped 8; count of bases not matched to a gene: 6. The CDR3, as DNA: TGTGCCAGCAGCTTAGCCCGGGACAGCCAAGGCTACACCTTC. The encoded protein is CASSLARDSQGYTF. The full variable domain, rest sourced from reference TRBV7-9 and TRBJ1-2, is DTGVSQNPRHKITKRGQNVTFRCDPISEHNRLYWYRQTLGQGPEFLTYFQNEAQLEKSRLLSDRFSAERPKGSFSTLEIQRTEQGDSAMYLCASSLARDSQGYTFGSGTRLTVV.

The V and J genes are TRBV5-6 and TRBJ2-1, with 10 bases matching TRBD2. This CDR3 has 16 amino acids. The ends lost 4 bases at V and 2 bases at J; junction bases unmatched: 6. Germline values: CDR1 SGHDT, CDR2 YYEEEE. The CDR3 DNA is TGTGCCAGCAGCCTCCTAGCGGGAGTAACCTACAATGAGCAGTTCTTC. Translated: CASSLLAGVTYNEQFF. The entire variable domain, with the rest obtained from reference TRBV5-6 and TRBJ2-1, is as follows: DAGVTQSPTHLIKTRGQQVTLRCSPKSGHDTVSWYQQALGQGPQFIFQYYEEEERQRGNFPDRFSGHQFPNYSSELNVNALLLGDSALYLCASSLLAGVTYNEQFFGPGTRLTVL.

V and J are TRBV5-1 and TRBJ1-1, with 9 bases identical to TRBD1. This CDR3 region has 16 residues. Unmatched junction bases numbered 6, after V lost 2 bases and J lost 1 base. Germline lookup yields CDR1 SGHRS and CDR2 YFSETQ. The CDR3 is CASSLPTGGPNTEAFF. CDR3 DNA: TGCGCCAGCAGCTTACCGACAGGGGGACCGAACACTGAAGCTTTCTTT.

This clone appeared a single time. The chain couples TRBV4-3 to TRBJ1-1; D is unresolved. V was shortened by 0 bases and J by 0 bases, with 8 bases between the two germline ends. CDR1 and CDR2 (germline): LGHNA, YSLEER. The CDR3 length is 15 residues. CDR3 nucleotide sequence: TGCGCCAGCAGCCAAGATAACAGAATGAACACTGAAGCTTTCTTT. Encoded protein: CASSQDNRMNTEAFF.